Below are 3 T cell receptor beta chains sequenced from a single sample in a study of post-analysis software for immune sequencing data (dated by TCRdb to between 2014 and 2016). General findings and caveats noted by the study authors: Patients showed significantly higher frequencies than controls for a handful of TRBV segments, among them TRBV5-6, TRBV5-1 and TRBV20-1.

Antigens for these TCRs are unknown. Library method: PCR. Sequencing instrument: Illumina HiSeq 2500. To reduce PCR and sequencing biases, unique molecular identifiers were incorporated into the TCR beta cDNA libraries. The public reads were reanalyzed by TCRdb: fastp trimming at Q25, MiXCR alignment, in-frame beta chains only. CDR3 protein sequences are deduplicated, and each keeps its most common genes and DNA. The sample profile shows 450,000 to 650,000 distinct CDR3 sequences; roughly 47% of them were found once. The top ten hold about 1.5% of the sample. Sequenced sample: blood. The receptors were gathered from a girl aged 10 to 17 with multiple sclerosis.

Comments on this clonotype: This could be a read error, since a much larger clone is one nucleotide away. The gene calls are TRBV20-1 and TRBJ1-1, with a possible D match to TRBD1 (6 bases). Per germline, CDR1 DFQATT and CDR2 SNEGSKA (reference sequence). The CDR3 is 12 residues long. V was clipped by 5 bases and J by 1 base, with 8 bases between them. The CDR3 region is CSAWTANTEAFF. The CDR3, as DNA: TGCAGTGCTTGGACAGCGAACACTGAAGCTTTCTTT.

The chain combines TRBV2 with TRBJ2-1, with D perhaps TRBD2 (5 bases). This CDR3 comprises 14 residues. Germline V gene lookup returns CDR1 SNHLY and CDR2 FYNNEI. Trimming removed 6 bases at V and 8 bases at J, with 17 bases between. The CDR3 sequence is CASRAFTTGDEQFF. As DNA, the CDR3 is TGTGCCAGCAGAGCTTTTACAACCGGGGATGAGCAGTTCTTC.

The chain links TRBV7-9 to TRBJ1-5; 8 nucleotides align to TRBD1. J was trimmed by 4 bases and V by 4 bases; bases with no gene match: 18. This CDR3 contains 19 residues. Per germline, CDR1 SEHNR and CDR2 FQNEAQ (reference sequence). The CDR3 coding sequence is TGTGCCAGCAGCTCAACCACACGAGCCGGGACAGGAGGAAATCAGCCCCAGCATTTT. It codes for CASSSTTRAGTGGNQPQHF.